Below are 20 T cell receptor beta chains sequenced from a single sample in a study of T cell responses to AZD1222 COVID-19 vaccine (TCRdb year 2021). The library was made by the immunoSEQ multiplex PCR assay. TCRdb obtained this table from immuneACCESS and retained in-frame rearrangements with V and J assigned. These tables miss some clones; where compared with another copy, unresolved V genes account for less than half of the shortfall, and the remainder is unexplained. For this sample the table gives 100,000 to 150,000 clones, of which more than 75% were detected only once. The ten largest clonotypes hold approximately 0.98% of the sample. The time point label here, explained by the study, means: about 28 days (+/-7) after the second vaccine dose. Sequencing was performed on peripheral blood, taken 28 days after the second AZD1222 dose. These receptor sequences come from an adult who received the AZD1222 COVID-19 vaccine.

The rearrangement joins TRBV5-5 to TRBJ1-2; the D gene is possibly TRBD1 (5 bases). Germline assignment: CDR1 SGHKS and CDR2 YYEKEE (reference sequence). The CDR3 length is 15 residues. The V and J ends lost 0 bases and 5 bases respectively, with 14 bases between them. The CDR3 region is CASSLASAGLYGYTF. DNA of the CDR3: TGTGCCAGCAGCTTGGCCTCAGCAGGGCTTTATGGCTACACCTTC.

The chain has TRBV11-1 and TRBJ2-1; D may be TRBD1 (6 bases). Germline V gene data show CDR1 as SGHAT and CDR2 as FQDESV (reference sequence). This CDR3 has 14 residues. V was shortened by 5 bases and J by 5 bases, with 13 bases between the two germline ends. The CDR3: CASSAYGQNNEQFF. The CDR3 DNA follows: TGTGCCAGCAGCGCGTACGGACAGAACAATGAGCAGTTCTTC.

The chain employs TRBV5-4 and TRBJ2-3, with 9 nucleotides matching TRBD1. CDR3 length: 16 residues. Trimming took 3 bases from V and 0 from J; bases not matched to a gene: 5. Germline V gene data show CDR1 as SGHNT and CDR2 as YYREEE (reference sequence). The chain's CDR3 is CASSSGQGRSTDTQYF. The CDR3 DNA is TGTGCCAGCAGCTCGGGACAGGGCAGAAGCACAGATACGCAGTATTTT. The full variable domain, completed using reference TRBV5-4 and TRBJ2-3, is ETGVTQSPTHLIKTRGQQVTLRCSSQSGHNTVSWYQQALGQGPQFIFQYYREEENGRGNFPPRFSGLQFPNYSSELNVNALELDDSALYLCASSSGQGRSTDTQYFGPGTRLTVL.

The chain recombines TRBV10-3 with TRBJ2-7; TRBD1 matches 9 bases. CDR1 ENHRY and CDR2 SYGVKD come from the germline V gene. The CDR3 runs 16 residues. Losses at the gene ends were 2 bases for V and 3 bases for J; bases not matched to a gene: 8. CDR3 residues: CAISEPNRDRVYEQYF. CDR3 nucleotide sequence: TGTGCCATCAGTGAGCCTAACCGGGACAGGGTCTACGAGCAGTACTTC.

The genes are TRBV5-4 and TRBJ2-1, with 7 bases identical to TRBD2. CDR1 is SGHNT, CDR2 YYREEE, per germline (reference sequence). With 0 bases clipped from V and 5 bases from J, the junction kept 5 bases outside the gene matches. The CDR3 covers 15 residues. CDR3 protein: CASSLDRGSHNEQFF. The CDR3 DNA reads as TGTGCCAGCAGCTTGGACCGCGGGAGCCACAATGAGCAGTTCTTC. Full variable domain (remainder filled in from reference TRBV5-4 and TRBJ2-1): ETGVTQSPTHLIKTRGQQVTLRCSSQSGHNTVSWYQQALGQGPQFIFQYYREEENGRGNFPPRFSGLQFPNYSSELNVNALELDDSALYLCASSLDRGSHNEQFFGPGTRLTVL.

This chain uses TRBV10-2 with TRBJ1-5, with D hard to call. CDR1 is WSHSY, CDR2 SAAADI, per germline. With 7 bases removed from V and 3 bases from J, the gap between germline ends came to 10 bases. CDR3 length: 13 amino acids. The CDR3 DNA reads TGCGCCAGCAAGGACGGCACCAATCAGCCCCAGCATTTT. Its translation: CASKDGTNQPQHF.

The chain's CDR3 is CASRATVYGYTF. Written as DNA, the CDR3 is TGTGCCAGCAGGGCGACAGTCTATGGCTACACCTTC. The chain employs TRBV6-5 and TRBJ1-2; weak D call: TRBD1 (5 bases). The germline V gene has CDR1 MNHEY and CDR2 SVGAGI. Trimming stripped 6 bases from V and 4 bases from J, with 9 bases between. CDR3 length equals 12 residues.

The V and J genes are TRBV5-1 and TRBJ1-4; 7 nucleotides align to TRBD1. This CDR3 contains 14 residues. The germline V gene has CDR1 SGHRS and CDR2 YFSETQ. Trimming at V came to 4 bases and at J to 8 bases, leaving 8 bases not matched to a gene. As DNA, the CDR3 is TGCGCCAGCAGCAACCACTACAGGGGCGAAAAACTGTTTTTT. Translated, it gives CASSNHYRGEKLFF.

The gene calls are TRBV5-1 and TRBJ2-2; tentative D call: TRBD1 (6 bases). This CDR3 spans 15 amino acids. Germline V gene lookup returns CDR1 SGHRS and CDR2 YFSETQ. V gave up 4 bases and J gave up 6 bases, with 16 bases separating them. In DNA form, the CDR3 reads TGCGCCAGCAGCCCCGGGACACCTTGGGCCGGGGAGCTGTTTTTT. This codes for CASSPGTPWAGELFF.

The chain employs TRBV29-1 and TRBJ2-1; TRBD1 aligns across 7 bases. From germline, CDR1 is SQVTM and CDR2 ANQGSEA. The CDR3 spans 12 residues. Germline trimming cut 4 bases from V and 4 bases from J; bases unmatched to any gene: 1. The CDR3 nucleotides are TGCAGCGTTGGGGGACAGTACAATGAGCAGTTCTTC. It is translated as CSVGGQYNEQFF.

This clone was seen once. The chain recombines TRBV27 with TRBJ1-5, with D unclear. From germline, CDR1 is MNHEY and CDR2 SMNVEV (reference sequence). CDR3 length equals 13 residues. Deletions cut 0 bases from V and 6 bases from J, with 6 bases between. The CDR3 sequence is CASSLSRTQPQHF. The CDR3 region has the DNA TGTGCCAGCAGTTTATCGAGGACTCAGCCCCAGCATTTT.

The chain joins TRBV7-2 to TRBJ1-2; weak D call: TRBD1 (6 bases). The CDR3 sequence is 13 residues long. Between the trimmed V and J ends, which lost 4 bases and 4 bases, there was a span of 10 bases. The germline V gene has CDR1 SGHTA and CDR2 FQGNSA. This chain's CDR3 is CASSWGHGYGYTF. In nucleotides, the CDR3 is TGTGCCAGCAGCTGGGGACATGGCTATGGCTACACCTTC.

The chain links TRBV11-3 to TRBJ1-3; no clear D. V lost 0 bases to trimming and J lost 6 bases, with 6 bases between them. CDR1 and CDR2 (germline): SGHNT, YENEEA. CDR3 length: 13 amino acids. The CDR3 region has the DNA TGTGCCAGCAGCTTAGACGCGGAAAACACCATATATTTT. Protein sequence: CASSLDAENTIYF.

The rearrangement links TRBV5-1 to TRBJ2-7; D is ambiguous. CDR3 length: 13 amino acids. Germline assignment: CDR1 SGHRS and CDR2 YFSETQ. The ends were cut back, 0 bases at V and 2 bases at J, with 6 bases in the middle. CDR3 in DNA: TGCGCCAGCAGCTTGGGTTACACCTACGAGCAGTACTTC. Its translation is CASSLGYTYEQYF. Drawing the rest from reference TRBV5-1 and TRBJ2-7, the complete variable domain is KAGVTQTPRYLIKTRGQQVTLSCSPISGHRSVSWYQQTPGQGLQFLFEYFSETQRNKGNFPGRFSGRQFSNSRSEMNVSTLELGDSALYLCASSLGYTYEQYFGPGTRLTVT.

This clone was seen only a few times. The chain employs TRBV9 and TRBJ2-7; D is uncertain. This CDR3 region has 14 residues. Germline CDR1 and CDR2: SGDLS and YYNGEE. V lost 1 base, J lost 2 bases, and 10 bases lay in between. CDR3 residues: CASSVTPGTYEQYF. The CDR3 nucleotides are TGTGCCAGCAGCGTAACTCCAGGTACCTACGAGCAGTACTTC. Combining the CDR3 with reference TRBV9 and TRBJ2-7 gives the whole variable domain DSGVTQTPKHLITATGQRVTLRCSPRSGDLSVYWYQQSLDQGLQFLIQYYNGEERAKGNILERFSAQQFPDLHSELNLSSLELGDSALYFCASSVTPGTYEQYFGPGTRLTVT.

This chain joins TRBV9 and TRBJ1-1; D call uncertain. CDR3 length equals 12 residues. V lost 5 bases, J lost 5 bases, and 10 bases lay in between. Germline CDR1 SGDLS, CDR2 YYNGEE. CDR3 sequence reads: CASSRVTTEAFF. CDR3 sequence (DNA): TGTGCCAGCAGTCGCGTTACAACTGAAGCTTTCTTT. Drawing the rest from reference TRBV9 and TRBJ1-1, the complete variable domain is DSGVTQTPKHLITATGQRVTLRCSPRSGDLSVYWYQQSLDQGLQFLIQYYNGEERAKGNILERFSAQQFPDLHSELNLSSLELGDSALYFCASSRVTTEAFFGQGTRLTVV.

The chain uses TRBV9 and TRBJ2-5; no firm D call. Germline values: CDR1 SGDLS, CDR2 YYNGEE. CDR3 length equals 12 residues. V lost 0 bases, J lost 13 bases, and 13 bases lay in between. CDR3 bases: TGTGCCAGCAGCGTAGACGGCAGACTTATGTACTTC. This sequence encodes CASSVDGRLMYF. The complete variable domain, with remaining parts taken from reference TRBV9 and TRBJ2-5, reads DSGVTQTPKHLITATGQRVTLRCSPRSGDLSVYWYQQSLDQGLQFLIQYYNGEERAKGNILERFSAQQFPDLHSELNLSSLELGDSALYFCASSVDGRLMYFGPGTRLLVL.

This chain uses TRBV11-1 with TRBJ2-1; TRBD1 or TRBD2 may be the D gene (5 bases each). The germline CDR1 and CDR2 sequences are SGHAT and FQDESV (reference sequence). CDR3 size: 16 residues. V lost 3 bases and J 3 bases, leaving 15 bases between the germline ends. CDR3 residues: CASSFGALSIYNEQFF. The DNA for the CDR3 is TGTGCCAGCAGCTTCGGGGCTCTGTCCATCTACAATGAGCAGTTCTTC.

This clone was found a few times. The chain is built from TRBV6-5 and TRBJ1-1; TRBD1 might be the D (6 bases). V gave up 2 bases and J gave up 5 bases, with 9 bases separating them. Germline loops: CDR1 MNHEY, CDR2 SVGAGI. The CDR3 is 13 residues long. CDR3: CASSYERGTEAFF. CDR3 coding DNA: TGTGCCAGCAGTTACGAAAGGGGGACTGAAGCTTTCTTT.

The chain is built from TRBV10-2 and TRBJ2-1; a possible D gene is TRBD2 (5 bases). Germline V CDR1 and CDR2: WSHSY, SAAADI. V gave up 0 bases and J gave up 4 bases, with 10 bases separating them. CDR3 length: 15 residues. CDR3 amino acids: CASSESRAVYNEQFF. The DNA for the CDR3 is TGCGCCAGCAGTGAGTCTCGAGCGGTGTACAATGAGCAGTTCTTC.